A single sample gave rise to the 26 T cell receptor beta chains below, sequenced in a study of shared clonotypes between healthy human individuals. Sequencing was performed with immunoSEQ multiplex PCR; in TCRdb, only in-frame clones are kept and a portion is missing. This repertoire shows over 1.4 million clones, roughly 95% found once; its top ten account for about 1%. Sequencing was done on a sample of naive CD4+ T cells sorted from blood. Described subset: CD45RA+ positively selected. These receptors were taken from a man younger than 40 in good health.

J is TRBJ1-1 and V is TRBV7-8; D is perhaps TRBD1 (6 bases). This CDR3 is built from 18 residues. Trimming stripped 2 bases from V and 0 bases from J, with 19 bases between. Germline V gene data show CDR1 as SGHVS and CDR2 as FQNEAQ. CDR3: CASSLSVWTDKMNTEAFF. CDR3 sequence (DNA): TGTGCCAGCAGCTTAAGTGTGTGGACAGACAAAATGAACACTGAAGCTTTCTTT.

The chain joins TRBV18 to TRBJ2-3; TRBD2 is a possible D gene (7 bases). The CDR3 has 15 residues. CDR1 and CDR2 (germline): KGHSH, LQKENI. V lost 0 bases, J lost 1 base, and 8 bases lay in between. The CDR3 nucleotides read TGTGCCAGCTCACCACCAGGGGGGGGCACAGATACGCAGTATTTT. Translating it yields CASSPPGGGTDTQYF. Filled out from reference TRBV18 and TRBJ2-3, the complete variable domain reads NAGVMQNPRHLVRRRGQEARLRCSPMKGHSHVYWYRQLPEEGLKFMVYLQKENIIDESGMPKERFSAEFPKEGPSILRIQQVVRGDSAAYFCASSPPGGGTDTQYFGPGTRLTVL.

The rearrangement uses TRBV29-1 and TRBJ2-3; 7 bases map to TRBD2. The V and J ends lost 2 bases and 4 bases, in that order; junction bases with no gene match: 12. CDR3 size: 16 residues. The V gene's germline CDR1 is SQVTM and CDR2 ANQGSEA. The CDR3 DNA reads TGCAGCGTTGAACGTATGGCGGGGGAGCCGGCAGATACGCAGTATTTT. This translates into CSVERMAGEPADTQYF.

This sequence joins TRBV27 and TRBJ1-4; D is uncertain. V dropped 5 bases and J dropped 5 bases, with 15 bases sitting between them. There are 15 residues in the CDR3. The V gene's germline CDR1 is MNHEY and CDR2 SMNVEV (reference sequence). CDR3 DNA sequence: TGTGCCAGCAGTCTTTTCGGCGTGAGGAATGAAAAACTGTTTTTT. Translation: CASSLFGVRNEKLFF.

Of note for this clone: Other DNA sequences within the sample encode an identical CDR3. The chain recombines TRBV28 with TRBJ2-7; 8 bases agree with TRBD1. From germline, CDR1 is MDHEN and CDR2 SYDVKM. This CDR3 comprises 14 residues. V shed 3 bases, J shed 3 bases, and the junction held 4 bases outside the gene matches. CDR3 DNA sequence: TGTGCCAGCAGTTTTCCTGGACAGGGCTACGAGCAGTACTTC. Amino acids: CASSFPGQGYEQYF.

This clone was detected once. The chain has TRBV7-3 and TRBJ2-5; the match to TRBD2 covers 12 bases. This CDR3 is 16 amino acids long. Germline values: CDR1 SGHTA, CDR2 FQGTGA. V lost 5 bases, J lost 5 bases, and 9 bases stayed unmatched. CDR3 nucleotides: TGTGCCAGCAGCATAGGGAAGCTAGCGGGAGGGGAGACCCAGTACTTC. As protein: CASSIGKLAGGETQYF.

The CDR3 DNA follows: TGTGCCAGCAGTTTCCCTAGCGCTATACTGGCCGGGGAGCTGTTTTTT. It is translated as CASSFPSAILAGELFF. The rearrangement links TRBV28 to TRBJ2-2, with a tentative D call TRBD2 (6 bases). Between the trimmed V and J ends, which lost 3 bases and 6 bases, there was a span of 17 bases. The germline V gene encodes CDR1 MDHEN and CDR2 SYDVKM. The CDR3 extends over 16 amino acids.

V and J are TRBV19 and TRBJ2-6; TRBD2 matches 8 bases. This CDR3 has 21 amino acids. With V trimmed by 7 bases and J by 2 bases, 22 bases remained unmatched. Germline V lookup: CDR1 LNHDA, CDR2 SQIVND (reference sequence). CDR3 sequence: CASTTQRGIRPGMPGANVLTF. DNA of the CDR3: TGTGCCAGTACCACTCAGCGGGGGATCCGACCTGGGATGCCTGGGGCCAACGTCCTGACTTTC.

V usage is TRBV7-3 and J usage is TRBJ2-1; 7 bases are shared with TRBD1. Germline CDR1 is SGHTA and CDR2 is FQGTGA. This CDR3 is 14 amino acids long. V was pared by 3 bases and J by 3 bases, with 2 bases of the junction left unmatched. CDR3 in amino acids: CASSFSGGYNEQFF. The DNA for the CDR3 is TGTGCCAGCAGCTTTTCAGGGGGCTACAATGAGCAGTTCTTC.

The gene calls are TRBV29-1 and TRBJ2-7, with a weak D call TRBD2 (5 bases). Germline CDR1 and CDR2: SQVTM and ANQGSEA. With 4 bases removed from V and 7 bases from J, the gap between germline ends came to 17 bases. CDR3 length: 13 amino acids. CDR3 protein: CSVGERPQEEQYF. The CDR3 nucleotides are TGCAGCGTTGGCGAGCGGCCCCAGGAGGAGCAGTACTTC.

The chain combines TRBV5-7 with TRBJ1-5; D is possibly TRBD1 (5 bases). TRBV5-7 is marked as an open reading frame, function uncertain. The CDR3 is 17 amino acids. Trimming pared 1 base from V and 0 bases from J, leaving 14 bases between. CDR3 loop: CASSLWDPLYSNQPQHF. DNA of the CDR3: TGTGCCAGCAGCTTGTGGGACCCGCTTTATAGCAATCAGCCCCAGCATTTT.

The genes are TRBV4-1 and TRBJ1-2; D gene ambiguous. The CDR3 has 14 amino acids. With 6 bases removed from V and 0 bases from J, the gap between germline ends came to 11 bases. Germline CDR1 reads MGHRA; CDR2 reads YSYEKL. CDR3 DNA sequence: TGCGCCAGCAGGACGGCAGGTCCTAACTATGGCTACACCTTC. Translation gives CASRTAGPNYGYTF.

V gene TRBV28 combines with J gene TRBJ2-5; the match to TRBD1 covers 7 bases. Germline V gives CDR1 MDHEN, CDR2 SYDVKM. The V gene end was trimmed by 4 bases and the J gene end by 7 bases; junction bases not matched to a gene: 18. The CDR3 sequence is 17 residues long. As DNA, the CDR3 is TGTGCCAGCAGTTCTGCTCCGGGACAGAGGCTAGGGGGGACCCAGTACTTC. It yields the protein CASSSAPGQRLGGTQYF.

This clone was detected once. The V gene is TRBV10-2, the J gene TRBJ2-1, with no clear D. Germline V lookup: CDR1 WSHSY, CDR2 SAAADI. Trimming shortened V by 8 bases and J by 0 bases, and 8 bases separated the two germline ends. The CDR3 is 13 residues long. The CDR3 DNA sequence: TGCGCCAGCCAAAAGGGCTCCTACAATGAGCAGTTCTTC. Residues: CASQKGSYNEQFF.

In the case of this clone: One junction end disagrees with the germline gene, perhaps due to a read error. The chain has TRBV5-4 and TRBJ1-4; 10 positions match TRBD1. Germline loops: CDR1 SGHNT, CDR2 YYREEE (reference sequence). The CDR3 sequence is 18 residues long. The CDR3 loop reads CASSLGRDRGASNEKLFF. CDR3 DNA: TGTGCCAGCAGTTTGGGCCGGGACAGGGGCGCATCTAATGAAAAACTGTTTTTT.

The chain carries TRBV9 and TRBJ2-7, with TRBD2 matching over 14 bases. V shed 0 bases, J shed 6 bases, and the junction held 17 bases outside the gene matches. The CDR3 is made up of 20 amino acids. Looked up from germline, CDR1 is SGDLS and CDR2 is YYNGEE. The CDR3 protein is CASSVGSSGLAGGRQTEQYF. The CDR3 DNA reads as TGTGCCAGCAGCGTAGGGTCCTCCGGACTAGCGGGAGGTAGACAAACCGAGCAGTACTTC.

The J gene is TRBJ2-3, the V gene TRBV5-6; D may be TRBD2 (5 bases). CDR1 and CDR2 from the germline V gene are SGHDT and YYEEEE. The ends were cut back, 2 bases at V and 5 bases at J, with 9 bases in the middle. This CDR3 spans 13 amino acids. This CDR3 reads CASSFRGLDTQYF. DNA for the CDR3: TGTGCCAGCAGCTTTCGGGGTCTAGATACGCAGTATTTT. Full variable domain (rest looked up from reference TRBV5-6 and TRBJ2-3): DAGVTQSPTHLIKTRGQQVTLRCSPKSGHDTVSWYQQALGQGPQFIFQYYEEEERQRGNFPDRFSGHQFPNYSSELNVNALLLGDSALYLCASSFRGLDTQYFGPGTRLTVL.

The chain recombines TRBV19 with TRBJ1-3, with a weak D call TRBD1 (5 bases). V lost 5 bases to trimming and J lost 0 bases, with 14 bases between them. This CDR3 is 16 amino acids long. From germline, CDR1 is LNHDA and CDR2 SQIVND (reference sequence). In DNA form, the CDR3 reads TGTGCCAGTAGTGCCCGGACAAGCCTCTCTGGAAACACCATATATTTT. This translates into CASSARTSLSGNTIYF.

This clone was counted once. The sample contains more than one DNA sequence encoding this CDR3. V gene TRBV5-1 combines with J gene TRBJ2-7; 10 bases are a match to TRBD1. The CDR3 runs 16 residues. The ends lost 0 bases at V and 4 bases at J; junction bases unmatched: 7. Germline V gene lookup returns CDR1 SGHRS and CDR2 YFSETQ. The CDR3 loop reads CASSLEPGQGLYEQYF. The CDR3 coding sequence is TGCGCCAGCAGCTTGGAGCCGGGACAGGGGCTTTACGAGCAGTACTTC.

The chain carries TRBV7-9 and TRBJ1-1; 9 positions agree with TRBD1. CDR1 and CDR2 (germline): SEHNR, FQNEAQ (reference sequence). V was clipped by 5 bases and J by 1 base; unmatched bases: 2. The CDR3 contains 14 residues. CDR3 in amino acids: CASSTDRGNTEAFF. The DNA of the CDR3 is TGTGCCAGCAGCACGGACAGGGGGAACACTGAAGCTTTCTTT.

The rearrangement links TRBV5-6 to TRBJ1-1; D remains unclear. Germline CDR1 is SGHDT and CDR2 is YYEEEE. The CDR3 runs to 12 residues. The ends were cut back, 0 bases at V and 3 bases at J, with 3 bases in the middle. CDR3 in amino acids: CASSLAHTEAFF. CDR3 DNA sequence: TGTGCCAGCAGCTTGGCGCACACTGAAGCTTTCTTT.

The J gene is TRBJ2-3, the V gene TRBV20-1; D call uncertain. V was cut by 7 bases and J by 9 bases, with 14 bases left in between. This CDR3 region has 11 residues. The germline CDR1 and CDR2 sequences are DFQATT and SNEGSKA (reference sequence). CDR3 DNA sequence: TGCAGTGTGGTGGTAATCGGGACGCAGTATTTT. Protein: CSVVVIGTQYF.

In this sample, this clone turned up once. The chain links TRBV5-6 to TRBJ2-6, with no clear D. The CDR3 is 15 amino acids. Per the germline V gene, CDR1 is SGHDT and CDR2 is YYEEEE. V lost 2 bases, J lost 4 bases, and 10 bases lay in between. The CDR3 is CASSFLGSGANVLTF. The DNA for the CDR3 is TGTGCCAGCAGCTTTTTGGGATCCGGGGCCAACGTCCTGACTTTC.

The chain is built from TRBV28 and TRBJ2-7; D is uncertain. The CDR3 spans 13 residues. Trimming cost V 2 bases and J 3 bases, with 8 bases left between them. CDR1 and CDR2 from the germline V gene are MDHEN and SYDVKM. The CDR3 DNA follows: TGTGCCAGCAGTTTAGTCAGAGTCTACGAGCAGTACTTC. It specifies CASSLVRVYEQYF. The whole variable domain, remainder taken from reference TRBV28 and TRBJ2-7, is DVKVTQSSRYLVKRTGEKVFLECVQDMDHENMFWYRQDPGLGLRLIYFSYDVKMKEKGDIPEGYSVSREKKERFSLILESASTNQTSMYLCASSLVRVYEQYFGPGTRLTVT.

The CDR3 spells CASSPSWLAGAGFWETQYF. The CDR3 DNA follows: TGTGCCAGCAGCCCGAGTTGGCTAGCGGGAGCGGGGTTTTGGGAGACCCAGTACTTC. The V call is TRBV5-6, the J call TRBJ2-5, with TRBD2 matching over 10 bases. Trimming removed 4 bases from V and 5 bases from J; junction bases left unmatched: 20. The CDR3 consists of 19 residues. Germline V gives CDR1 SGHDT, CDR2 YYEEEE.

The J gene is TRBJ2-7, the V gene TRBV27; D perhaps matches TRBD2 (5 bases). V was shortened by 5 bases and J by 3 bases, with 14 bases between the two germline ends. From germline, CDR1 is MNHEY and CDR2 SMNVEV (reference sequence). The CDR3 consists of 14 residues. CDR3 sequence: CASSQPGILYEQYF. CDR3 in DNA: TGTGCCAGCAGTCAACCCGGGATCCTCTACGAGCAGTACTTC.